This note documents a single T cell receptor (beta chain) sequence. The data derive from a study of yellow fever vaccine responses in identical twins. This CDR3 spans 12 amino acids. The ends were cut back, 2 bases at V and 7 bases at J, with 6 bases in the middle. TCRdb fed the RT-PCR reads into MiXCR, producing one record per CDR3 protein. The sample holds about 1,700 distinct CDR3 sequences; over 80% are singletons and the top ten take around 5.7%. The receptor's source is a woman between 18 and 30 years old who received the yellow fever vaccine. The sequencing here drew on T cells from blood (PBMCs), unsorted or a sorted subset (not recorded which), taken before or after yellow fever vaccination (not recorded which). The gene calls are TRBV12-3 or TRBV12-4 and TRBJ2-1, with D unresolved. CDR3 sequence reads: CASSLYGNEQFF. Here the CDR3 DNA reads TGTGCCAGCAGTTTATATGGTAATGAGCAGTTCTTC.